One and the same sample provided the 6 T cell receptor beta chains below, sequenced in a study of blood T cell repertoires in COVID-19. Assay: immunoSEQ multiplex PCR; the TCRdb copy retains only in-frame clones and omits some. The data hold 40,000 to 45,000 clones, with nearly 90% observed a single time. What was sequenced was peripheral blood. These receptors were obtained from a human donor in a cohort sampled during active COVID-19.

This chain uses TRBV21-1 with TRBJ2-7; TRBD1, the table's D call, was not compared with the DNA. TRBV21-1 is termed a pseudogene. The CDR3 spans 15 residues. In nucleotides, the CDR3 is TGTGCCAGCAGCAAAGCCCCGCAGGGGATCAACGAGCAGTACTTC. Amino acid sequence: CASSKAPQGINEQYF.

The chain combines TRBV19 with TRBJ1-2, with D possibly being TRBD1 (5 bases). The germline V gene has CDR1 LNHDA and CDR2 SQIVND (reference sequence). The CDR3 spans 13 residues. Trimming pared 3 bases from V and 4 bases from J, leaving 9 bases between. The CDR3 DNA is TGTGCCAGTAGTATCTCAGGGCCCTATGGCTACACCTTC. Its protein product is CASSISGPYGYTF.

The chain uses TRBV5-1 and TRBJ2-2; no reliable D call. V was cut by 3 bases and J by 1 base, with 16 bases left in between. This CDR3 has 17 residues. Germline V CDR1 and CDR2: SGHRS, YFSETQ. Written as DNA, the CDR3 is TGCGCCAGCAGCTCCCAACCACTATCGAAGAACACCGGGGAGCTGTTTTTT. Encoded protein: CASSSQPLSKNTGELFF. The full variable domain, in which reference TRBV5-1 and TRBJ2-2 provide the parts outside the CDR3, is KAGVTQTPRYLIKTRGQQVTLSCSPISGHRSVSWYQQTPGQGLQFLFEYFSETQRNKGNFPGRFSGRQFSNSRSEMNVSTLELGDSALYLCASSSQPLSKNTGELFFGEGSRLTVL.

The V and J genes are TRBV11-2 and TRBJ2-5, with 8 bases that match TRBD1. There are 15 residues in the CDR3. Trimming removed 5 bases from V and 5 bases from J; junction bases left unmatched: 10. Germline V lookup: CDR1 SGHAT, CDR2 FQNNGV. CDR3 region: CASSPQGALGETQYF. The DNA for the CDR3 is TGTGCCAGCAGCCCCCAGGGGGCTCTCGGGGAGACCCAGTACTTC.

This chain links TRBV24-1 with TRBJ2-5; tentative D call: TRBD1 (6 bases). The CDR3 contains 15 residues. The V end was cut by 4 bases, the J end by 4 bases, with 15 bases between. The germline gives CDR1 KGHDR, CDR2 SFDVKD. The CDR3 DNA reads as TGTGCCACCAGTGACCCTAGAGGGGGAGTAGAGACCCAGTACTTC. It is translated as CATSDPRGGVETQYF.

The V call is TRBV5-5, the J call TRBJ1-3, with D hard to call. V shed 0 bases and J shed 4 bases, with 5 bases lying between them. Germline CDR1 and CDR2: SGHKS and YYEKEE (reference sequence). The CDR3 extends over 13 amino acids. The CDR3 reads CASSLVLGNTIYF. DNA of the CDR3: TGTGCCAGCAGCTTGGTCCTGGGAAACACCATATATTTT.